The clone carrying this T cell receptor beta chain was counted ten times or more. Its specificity is not known. This specimen comes from a study of T cells in Graves' hyperthyroidism and ophthalmopathy. Overall study context: Blood from the periphery was taken at initial diagnosis, before any treatment. Whole-study findings and limits: Onset of ophthalmopathy came a median 6.5 months after the model predicted it.

V was cut by 0 bases and J by 4 bases, with 4 bases left in between. Germline V lookup: CDR1 SGHRS, CDR2 YFSETQ. This CDR3 contains 12 residues. On the basis of clinical symptoms, serum thyroxine and TRAb, thyroid ultrasound and orbital computed tomography, diagnoses were made. The PBMCs were sourced from fresh peripheral blood (approximately 10 ml). Amplified TCR beta CDR3 regions derived from RNA transcripts. The TCR CDR3 was amplified in a first-round RT-PCR using the HTBI primer set. TCRdb reprocessed the multiplex PCR reads with MiXCR, giving one entry per CDR3 protein. The table lists 45,000 to 75,000 distinct CDR3 sequences, about 50% of them singletons.

Source material: blood. This chain joins TRBV5-1 and TRBJ1-1; D is uncertain. This TCR was sampled from a woman aged 25 to 39 with Graves' ophthalmopathy. The CDR3: CASSLGPTEAFF. CDR3 in DNA: TGCGCCAGCAGCTTGGGTCCCACTGAAGCTTTCTTT.